This T cell receptor (beta chain) stems from a study of T cell responses to AZD1222 COVID-19 vaccine. General study points: Nearly half of unique spike-specific TCRs reportedly avoided B.1.351 and B.1.1.7 mutated regions.

Of note for this clone: Its antigen is not known.

The CDR3 covers 15 residues. CDR1 and CDR2 from the germline V gene are LGHDT and YNNKEL (reference sequence). Trimming cost V 4 bases and J 6 bases; bases outside gene matches: 8. Profiling relied on immunoSEQ multiplex PCR, and the TCRdb table lists in-frame clones only, not all of them. The table records 130,000 or so clones, more than 80% of them present only once. The clonotype originates from an adult who received the MenACWY meningococcal vaccine as a control. This sequence joins TRBV3-1 (or the pseudogene TRBV3-2) and TRBJ2-1; 8 bases fit TRBD1. Sequenced here: peripheral blood, sampled 28 days after the second dose of the MenACWY control vaccine. CDR3 in DNA: TGTGCCAGCAGCCCGCGGACAGGGTCGGGCAATGAGCAGTTCTTC. Its protein is CASSPRTGSGNEQFF.